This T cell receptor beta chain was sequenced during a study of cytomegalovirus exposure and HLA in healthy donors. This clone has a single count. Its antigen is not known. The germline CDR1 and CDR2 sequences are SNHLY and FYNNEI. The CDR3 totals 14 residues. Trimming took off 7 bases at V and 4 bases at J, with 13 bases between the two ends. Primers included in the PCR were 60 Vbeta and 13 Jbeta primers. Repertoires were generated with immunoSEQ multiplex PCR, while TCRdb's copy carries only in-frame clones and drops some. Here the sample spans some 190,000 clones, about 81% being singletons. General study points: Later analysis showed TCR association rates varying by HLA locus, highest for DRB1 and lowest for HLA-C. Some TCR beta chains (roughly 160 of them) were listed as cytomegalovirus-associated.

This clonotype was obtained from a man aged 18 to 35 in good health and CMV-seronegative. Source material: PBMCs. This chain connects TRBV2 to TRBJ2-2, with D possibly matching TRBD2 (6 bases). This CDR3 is CASTEGGATGELFF. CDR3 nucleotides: TGTGCCAGCACCGAAGGCGGGGCCACCGGGGAGCTGTTTTTT.